This T cell receptor beta chain was profiled in a study of cytomegalovirus exposure and HLA in healthy donors. The overall study: 81% of 350 to 400 genotyped donors fell in the Caucasian-associated ancestry cluster.

Overall study results and limits: Researchers reported in a later analysis that common viral pathogens appeared linked to several top clusters. TCR sequences were mostly rare, though some public TCRs occurred in many donors.

The PCR ran on 60 Vbeta and 13 Jbeta primers. The data were produced by immunoSEQ multiplex PCR, yet TCRdb's version contains in-frame clones alone and is incomplete. The sample lists fewer than 150,000 clones, more than 70% seen once, with 2.5% to 3.5% in the top ten. Note on this clone: The antigen is unknown.

Germline CDR1 SGHTA, CDR2 FQGNSA. V lost 0 bases to trimming and J lost 4 bases, with 9 bases between them. CDR3 size: 15 residues. Sequenced input: PBMCs. The sequence derives from a man aged 35 to 55 in good health and CMV-seronegative. The gene calls are TRBV7-2 and TRBJ2-2; no clear D gene. CDR3 nucleotide sequence: TGTGCCAGCAGCTTAGCCTTCTCGGGCACCGGGGAGCTGTTTTTT. Translation gives CASSLAFSGTGELFF.